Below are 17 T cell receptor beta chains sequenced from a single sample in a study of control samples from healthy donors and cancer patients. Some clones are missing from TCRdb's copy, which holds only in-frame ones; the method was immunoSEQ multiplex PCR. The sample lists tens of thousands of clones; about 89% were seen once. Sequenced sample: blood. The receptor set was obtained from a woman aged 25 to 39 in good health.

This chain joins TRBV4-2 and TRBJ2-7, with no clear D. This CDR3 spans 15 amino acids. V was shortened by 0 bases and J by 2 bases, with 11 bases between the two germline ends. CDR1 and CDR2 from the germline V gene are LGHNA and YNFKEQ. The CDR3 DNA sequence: TGTGCCAGCAGCCAAGATGGGCAGATCGCCTACGAGCAGTACTTC. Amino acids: CASSQDGQIAYEQYF.

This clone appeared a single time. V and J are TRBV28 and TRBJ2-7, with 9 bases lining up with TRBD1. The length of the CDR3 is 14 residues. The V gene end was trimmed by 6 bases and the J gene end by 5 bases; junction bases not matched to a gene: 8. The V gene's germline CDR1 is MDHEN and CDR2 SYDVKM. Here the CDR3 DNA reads TGTGCCAGCAGGGAACAGGGGGCGCAAGACGAGCAGTACTTC. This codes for CASREQGAQDEQYF.

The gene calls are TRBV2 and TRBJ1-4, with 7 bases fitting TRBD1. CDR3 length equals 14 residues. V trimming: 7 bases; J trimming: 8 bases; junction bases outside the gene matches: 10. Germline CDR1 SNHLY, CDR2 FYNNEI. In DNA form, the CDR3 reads TGTGCCAGCAAAACGACAGGGAGTGTAGAAAAACTGTTTTTT. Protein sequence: CASKTTGSVEKLFF.

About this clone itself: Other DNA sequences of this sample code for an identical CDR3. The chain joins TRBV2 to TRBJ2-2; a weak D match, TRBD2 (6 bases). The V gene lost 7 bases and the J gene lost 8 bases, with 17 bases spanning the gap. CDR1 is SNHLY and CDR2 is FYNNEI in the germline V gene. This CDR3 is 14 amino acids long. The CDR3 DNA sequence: TGTGCCAGCACTTGGGATAGCGGAAGAGGGGAGCTGTTTTTT. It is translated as CASTWDSGRGELFF. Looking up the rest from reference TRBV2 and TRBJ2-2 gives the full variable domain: EPEVTQTPSHQVTQMGQEVILRCVPISNHLYFYWYRQILGQKVEFLVSFYNNEISEKSEIFDDQFSVERPDGSNFTLKIRSTKLEDSAMYFCASTWDSGRGELFFGEGSRLTVL.

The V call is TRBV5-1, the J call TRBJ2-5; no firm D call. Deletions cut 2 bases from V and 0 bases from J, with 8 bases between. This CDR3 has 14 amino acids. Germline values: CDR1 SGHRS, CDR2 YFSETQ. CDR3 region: CASSLGRDQETQYF. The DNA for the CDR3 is TGCGCCAGCAGCTTAGGACGGGACCAAGAGACCCAGTACTTC.

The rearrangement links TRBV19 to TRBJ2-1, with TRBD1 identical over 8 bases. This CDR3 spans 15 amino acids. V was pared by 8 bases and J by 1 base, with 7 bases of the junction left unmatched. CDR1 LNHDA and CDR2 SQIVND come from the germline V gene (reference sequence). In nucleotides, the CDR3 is TGTGCCAGTCAGACCACAGGGGGGTCCTACAATGAGCAGTTCTTC. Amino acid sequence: CASQTTGGSYNEQFF.

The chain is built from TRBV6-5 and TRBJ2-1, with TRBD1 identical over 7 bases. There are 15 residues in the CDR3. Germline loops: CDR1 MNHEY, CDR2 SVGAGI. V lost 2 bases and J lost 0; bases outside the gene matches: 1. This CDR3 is CASSYRDSSYNEQFF. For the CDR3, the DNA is TGTGCCAGCAGTTACCGGGACAGCTCCTACAATGAGCAGTTCTTC.

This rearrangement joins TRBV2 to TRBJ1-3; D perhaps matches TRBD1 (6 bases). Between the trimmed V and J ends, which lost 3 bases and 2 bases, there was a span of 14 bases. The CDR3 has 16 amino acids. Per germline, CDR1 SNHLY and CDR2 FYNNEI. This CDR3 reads CASSEVGRGPGNTIYF. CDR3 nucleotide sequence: TGTGCCAGCAGTGAGGTGGGCAGGGGACCTGGAAACACCATATATTTT.

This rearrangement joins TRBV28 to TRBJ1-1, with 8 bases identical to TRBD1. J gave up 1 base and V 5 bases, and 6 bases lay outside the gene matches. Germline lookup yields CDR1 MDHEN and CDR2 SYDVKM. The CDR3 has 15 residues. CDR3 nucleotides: TGTGCCAGCAGTGCCACCGGACAGGGGAACACTGAAGCTTTCTTT. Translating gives CASSATGQGNTEAFF.

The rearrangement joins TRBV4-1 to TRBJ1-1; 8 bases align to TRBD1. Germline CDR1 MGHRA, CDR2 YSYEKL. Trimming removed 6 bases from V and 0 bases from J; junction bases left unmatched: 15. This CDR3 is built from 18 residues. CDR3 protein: CASSKTGAQMGMNTEAFF. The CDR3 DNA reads TGCGCCAGCAGTAAGACAGGGGCCCAAATGGGCATGAACACTGAAGCTTTCTTT.

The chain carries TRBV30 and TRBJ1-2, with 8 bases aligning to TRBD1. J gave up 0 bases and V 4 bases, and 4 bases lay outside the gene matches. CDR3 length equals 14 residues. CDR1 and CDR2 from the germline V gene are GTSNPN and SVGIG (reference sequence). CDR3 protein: CAWIGTGPNYGYTF. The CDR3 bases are TGTGCCTGGATAGGGACAGGACCTAACTATGGCTACACCTTC. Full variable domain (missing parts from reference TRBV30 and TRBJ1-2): SQTIHQWPATLVQPVGSPLSLECTVEGTSNPNLYWYRQAAGRGLQLLFYSVGIGQISSEVPQNLSASRPQDRQFILSSKKLLLSDSGFYLCAWIGTGPNYGYTFGSGTRLTVV.

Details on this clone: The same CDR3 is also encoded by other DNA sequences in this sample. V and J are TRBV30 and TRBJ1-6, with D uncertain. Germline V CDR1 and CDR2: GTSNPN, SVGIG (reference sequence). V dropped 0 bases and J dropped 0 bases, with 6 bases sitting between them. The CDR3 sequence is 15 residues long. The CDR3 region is CAWSVLSSYNSPLHF. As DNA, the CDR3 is TGTGCCTGGAGTGTACTCAGCTCCTATAATTCACCCCTCCACTTT.

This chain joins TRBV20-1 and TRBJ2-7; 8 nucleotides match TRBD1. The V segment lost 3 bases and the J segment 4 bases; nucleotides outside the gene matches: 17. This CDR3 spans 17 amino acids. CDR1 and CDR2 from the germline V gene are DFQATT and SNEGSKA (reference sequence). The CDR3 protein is CSASFPLGGDRSYEQYF. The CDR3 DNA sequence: TGCAGTGCTAGTTTTCCGTTGGGTGGGGACAGGTCATACGAGCAGTACTTC.

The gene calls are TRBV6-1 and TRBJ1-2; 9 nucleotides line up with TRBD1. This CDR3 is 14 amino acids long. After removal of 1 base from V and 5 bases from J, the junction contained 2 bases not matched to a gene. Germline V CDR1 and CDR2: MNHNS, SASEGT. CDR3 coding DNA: TGTGCCAGCAGTGAAGTGGGACAGGGATATGGCTACACCTTC. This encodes CASSEVGQGYGYTF.

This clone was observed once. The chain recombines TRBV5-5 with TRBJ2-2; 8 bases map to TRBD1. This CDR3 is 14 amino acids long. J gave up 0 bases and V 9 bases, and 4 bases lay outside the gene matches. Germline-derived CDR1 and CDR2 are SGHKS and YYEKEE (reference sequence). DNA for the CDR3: TGTGCCACCGAGACAGGGGCGAACACCGGGGAGCTGTTTTTT. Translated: CATETGANTGELFF.

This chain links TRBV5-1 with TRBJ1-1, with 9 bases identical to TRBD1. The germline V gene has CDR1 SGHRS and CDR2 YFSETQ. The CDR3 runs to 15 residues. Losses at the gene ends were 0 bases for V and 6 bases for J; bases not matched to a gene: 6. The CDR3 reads CASSLATGTGSEAFF. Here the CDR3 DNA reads TGCGCCAGCAGCTTGGCCACAGGGACAGGGTCTGAAGCTTTCTTT.

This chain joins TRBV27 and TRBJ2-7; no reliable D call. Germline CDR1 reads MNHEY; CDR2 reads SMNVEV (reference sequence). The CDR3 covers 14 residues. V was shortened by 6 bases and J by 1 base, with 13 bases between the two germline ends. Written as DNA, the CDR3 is TGTGCCAGCAGGGTGGTAATCGGGTCCTACGAGCAGTACTTC. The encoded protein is CASRVVIGSYEQYF.